Listed below are T cell receptor beta chains from one sample, sequenced in a study of beta chain features in type 1 diabetes. The data were produced by immunoSEQ multiplex PCR, yet TCRdb's version contains in-frame clones alone and is incomplete. The sample lists 970,000 or so clones, roughly 17% occurring once. Sequenced: naive CD4+ T cells from blood. These receptors came from a young woman in good health. Each CDR3 is given with its conserved first and last residue. A D gene is named only where the DNA matches it firmly. Rows give clone size only sometimes, using once, few, many, or a class for an expanded clone.

TRBV6-5	.	.	TRBJ1-1	TGTGCCAGCGGAAGAACGACAGTAAACACTGAAGCTTTCTTT	CASGRTTVNTEAFF
TRBV19	.	few	TRBJ2-5	TGTGCCAGTAGTATGGTGAGCCAAGAGACCCAGTACTTC	CASSMVSQETQYF
TRBV6-1	.	few	TRBJ2-2	TGTGCCAGCACCCCCAACAGGCAGAACACCGGGGAGCTGTTTTTT	CASTPNRQNTGELFF
TRBV6-6	.	.	TRBJ2-1	TGTGCCAGCAGGGGGAAAGGACAGCGCCCCAATGAGCAGTTCTTC	CASRGKGQRPNEQFF
TRBV18	TRBD2	.	TRBJ2-3	TGTGCCAGCTCACCACGGAGACTAGCGGGAGTAGATACGCAGTATTTT	CASSPRRLAGVDTQYF
TRBV6-1	.	few	TRBJ1-2	TGTGCCAGCAGTGAATCCCAGGGTCGGGACTATGGCTACACCTTC	CASSESQGRDYGYTF
TRBV9	.	.	TRBJ1-2	TGTGCCAGCAGCGTAGCCATTTATGGCTACACCTTC	CASSVAIYGYTF
TRBV4-3	TRBD2	few	TRBJ2-1	TGCGCCAGCAGCCAAGATAGAGGCCGGGAGGAGTTCTTC	CASSQDRGREEFF
TRBV5-6	.	few	TRBJ2-7	TGTGCCAGCAGCTTGGGACACGTCGGGCCCTACGAGCAGTACTTC	CASSLGHVGPYEQYF
TRBV4-3	TRBD2	few	TRBJ2-1	TGCGCCAGCAGCCAAGATTCCAGGGCTAGCGGCCGCAATGAGCAGTTCTTC	CASSQDSRASGRNEQFF
TRBV18	.	few	TRBJ2-7	TGTGCCAGCTCACCACAAGAGATTTGGGGGAGCCCCTACGAGCAGTACTTC	CASSPQEIWGSPYEQYF
TRBV13	.	.	TRBJ2-6	TGTGCCAGCAGCCGCAGGACGACTGGGGCCAACGTCCTGACTTTC	CASSRRTTGANVLTF
TRBV19	.	.	TRBJ1-2	TGTGCCAGTAGTCTTTGGGGGACGGTCTCTGGCTACACCTTC	CASSLWGTVSGYTF
TRBV28	TRBD2	.	TRBJ2-7	TGTGCCAGCAGTGCCACACCTCCGGGACTAGCGGGAGGCGAGCAGTACTTC	CASSATPPGLAGGEQYF
TRBV10-3	.	few	TRBJ2-2	TGTGCCATCAGGGCGGTGGCCCCCGGGGAGCTGTTTTTT	CAIRAVAPGELFF
TRBV28	.	few	TRBJ2-3	TGTGCCAGCAGTTGGAGTTGGGATACGCAGTATTTT	CASSWSWDTQYF
TRBV11-2	.	few	TRBJ2-7	TGTGCCAGCAGCTTTGGGGGTATCCACGAGCAGTACTTC	CASSFGGIHEQYF
TRBV9	.	few	TRBJ1-4	TGTGCCAGCAGCACAAACAGGGAAGGGGGTGAAAAACTGTTTTTT	CASSTNREGGEKLFF
TRBV28	TRBD2	.	TRBJ2-1	TGTGCCAGCAAAGGTATGAGCGGGAGTATGCATGAGCAGTTCTTC	CASKGMSGSMHEQFF
TRBV28	.	.	TRBJ2-3	TGTGCCAGCTTCACTTGGGGCACAGATACGCAGTATTTT	CASFTWGTDTQYF
TRBV28	TRBD1	few	TRBJ1-4	TGTGCCAGCACCGAGACAGGGGAGTACGAAAAACTGTTTTTT	CASTETGEYEKLFF
TRBV2	.	.	TRBJ2-3	TGTGCCAGCATGAGCAGGGGAAGGGGCACAGATACGCAGTATTTT	CASMSRGRGTDTQYF
TRBV7-2	.	.	TRBJ2-7	TGTGCCAGCAGCGAAGTTATCAGCTCCTACGAGCAGTACTTC	CASSEVISSYEQYF
TRBV6-4	TRBD1	.	TRBJ1-6	TGTGCCAGCACAGGGGGTTCACCCCTCCACTTT	CASTGGSPLHF
TRBV18	TRBD2	few	TRBJ2-1	TGTGCCAGCTCACCGAATAGCGGGACTTTCGTTGAGCAGTTCTTC	CASSPNSGTFVEQFF
TRBV5-1	.	.	TRBJ2-7	TGCGCCAGCAGCTTGGCTGGGCAGGGTAAAGTCTACGAGCAGTACTTC	CASSLAGQGKVYEQYF
TRBV19	.	.	TRBJ2-7	TGTGCCAGTAGTATTGTCGCAGGGTTGTCCTACGAGCAGTACTTC	CASSIVAGLSYEQYF
TRBV4-2	TRBD2	few	TRBJ2-5	TGTGCCAGCAGCCAATATGCGCGGGAGCGGGCCGGAGGAGAGACCCAGTACTTC	CASSQYARERAGGETQYF
TRBV6-5	.	.	TRBJ2-1	TGTGCCAGCAACCCGGCGGGCGGTAATGAGCAGTTCTTC	CASNPAGGNEQFF
TRBV25-1	.	few	TRBJ2-1	TGTGCCAGCAGTGAATATCCTTATGGTGAGCAGTTCTTC	CASSEYPYGEQFF
TRBV11-2	.	.	TRBJ1-1	TGTGCCAGCAGCTTAGTCCCCCCCCGGGTTGGCACTGAAGCTTTCTTT	CASSLVPPRVGTEAFF
TRBV7-2	.	.	TRBJ2-1	TGTGCCAGCAGCCCGGTCACCTACAATGAGCAGTTCTTC	CASSPVTYNEQFF
TRBV29-1	.	.	TRBJ1-1	TGCAGCGTCAGAAGGGTTTTAGGAACGGGGACTGAAGCTTTCTTT	CSVRRVLGTGTEAFF
TRBV5-1	.	.	TRBJ2-7	TGCGCCAGCAGCTTGGGGAAAAACTACGAGCAGTACTTC	CASSLGKNYEQYF
TRBV27	.	few	TRBJ2-2	TGTGCCAGCAGTTTAATAAGTAAGCGGACCGGGGAGCTGTTTTTT	CASSLISKRTGELFF
TRBV6-4	.	.	TRBJ2-2	TGTGCCAGCAGTGTCGGCCCGGGGGCAGCCGGGGAGCTGTTTTTT	CASSVGPGAAGELFF